These 9 T cell receptor beta chains were sequenced from one sample in a study of shared clonotypes between healthy human individuals. This table comes from immunoSEQ multiplex PCR, and its TCRdb copy is limited to in-frame clones, with some not included. Of some 580,000 clones listed, approximately 97% were seen once; the top ten hold 0.057%. The sample consisted of naive CD4+ T cells sorted from blood. The subset here: CD45RA+ positively selected. These TCRs come from a woman in her 30s in good health.

Here the CDR3 reads CASVRSFPYEQYF. The CDR3 nucleotides are TGTGCCAGCGTTAGGTCTTTTCCCTACGAGCAGTACTTC. The gene calls are TRBV28 and TRBJ2-7; unclear D gene. Trimming pared 8 bases from V and 2 bases from J, leaving 13 bases between. The CDR3 consists of 13 residues. Germline V gene sequence: CDR1 MDHEN, CDR2 SYDVKM.

The rearrangement uses TRBV18 and TRBJ2-2, with 14 bases aligning to TRBD2. J gave up 2 bases and V 3 bases, and 5 bases lay outside the gene matches. CDR1 and CDR2 from the germline V gene are KGHSH and LQKENI. This CDR3 is built from 18 residues. The CDR3 nucleotides are TGTGCCAGCTCACCCGGGACTAGCGGGAGCTCCAACACCGGGGAGCTGTTTTTT. It translates to CASSPGTSGSSNTGELFF. Based on the CDR3 plus reference TRBV18 and TRBJ2-2, the full variable domain is NAGVMQNPRHLVRRRGQEARLRCSPMKGHSHVYWYRQLPEEGLKFMVYLQKENIIDESGMPKERFSAEFPKEGPSILRIQQVVRGDSAAYFCASSPGTSGSSNTGELFFGEGSRLTVL.

This rearrangement joins TRBV11-2 to TRBJ1-1, with unresolved D. The germline V gene encodes CDR1 SGHAT and CDR2 FQNNGV. Trimming removed 4 bases from V and 5 bases from J, with 11 bases in between. CDR3 length: 13 amino acids. The CDR3 region is CASSSLEVTEAFF. DNA of the CDR3: TGTGCCAGCAGCTCCTTGGAGGTGACTGAAGCTTTCTTT. The variable domain in full, completed from reference TRBV11-2 and TRBJ1-1, reads EAGVAQSPRYKIIEKRQSVAFWCNPISGHATLYWYQQILGQGPKLLIQFQNNGVVDDSQLPKDRFSAERLKGVDSTLKIQPAKLEDSAVYLCASSSLEVTEAFFGQGTRLTVV.

This chain joins TRBV9 and TRBJ2-1; the match to TRBD2 covers 12 bases. The CDR3 has 16 amino acids. J was trimmed by 0 bases and V by 3 bases; bases with no gene match: 1. Germline V gives CDR1 SGDLS, CDR2 YYNGEE. Written as DNA, the CDR3 is TGTGCCAGCAGCGCGACTAGCGGGAGCTCCTACAATGAGCAGTTCTTC. It encodes CASSATSGSSYNEQFF. The full variable domain, rest sourced from reference TRBV9 and TRBJ2-1, is DSGVTQTPKHLITATGQRVTLRCSPRSGDLSVYWYQQSLDQGLQFLIQYYNGEERAKGNILERFSAQQFPDLHSELNLSSLELGDSALYFCASSATSGSSYNEQFFGPGTRLTVL.

The chain uses TRBV9 and TRBJ2-2; 10 bases agree with TRBD2. The CDR3 loop spans 17 amino acids. Germline lookup yields CDR1 SGDLS and CDR2 YYNGEE. Trimming took 6 bases from V and 4 from J; bases not matched to a gene: 12. CDR3 nucleotide sequence: TGTGCCAGCACTACTAGCGGGACGCGAATGGGCACCGGGGAGCTGTTTTTT. Protein sequence: CASTTSGTRMGTGELFF.

The chain links TRBV4-1 to TRBJ2-5; tentative D call: TRBD1 (6 bases). CDR1 and CDR2 from the germline V gene are MGHRA and YSYEKL. This CDR3 region has 14 residues. The V end was cut by 1 base, the J end by 6 bases, with 12 bases between. The CDR3 here is CASSQGQGSKTQYF. The CDR3 DNA reads TGCGCCAGCAGCCAAGGTCAGGGGAGTAAGACCCAGTACTTC.

The chain couples TRBV14 to TRBJ2-1, with 10 bases that match TRBD1. The CDR3 runs 16 residues. Germline V gene lookup returns CDR1 SGHDN and CDR2 FVKESK. The V segment lost 5 bases and the J segment 12 bases; nucleotides outside the gene matches: 16. The CDR3 sequence: CASSAIRDRGVFGQFF. The CDR3 region has the DNA TGTGCCAGCAGCGCCATAAGGGACAGGGGTGTTTTTGGGCAGTTCTTC. The full variable domain, in which reference TRBV14 and TRBJ2-1 provide the parts outside the CDR3, is EAGVTQFPSHSVIEKGQTVTLRCDPISGHDNLYWYRRVMGKEIKFLLHFVKESKQDESGMPNNRFLAERTGGTYSTLKVQPAELEDSGVYFCASSAIRDRGVFGQFFGPGTRLTVL.

This chain uses TRBV4-2 with TRBJ1-3; 7 nucleotides line up with TRBD1. The CDR3 totals 20 residues. V was clipped by 1 base and J by 4 bases; unmatched bases: 19. The germline V gene has CDR1 LGHNA and CDR2 YNFKEQ. The CDR3 loop is CASSQVLGQIFGARGNTIYF. The CDR3 DNA reads TGTGCCAGCAGCCAAGTCCTGGGACAGATATTTGGTGCTCGGGGAAACACCATATATTTT.

This clone was seen only once. The chain links TRBV28 to TRBJ2-7; 7 nucleotides agree with TRBD1. The CDR3 totals 16 residues. V trimming: 3 bases; J trimming: 5 bases; junction bases outside the gene matches: 13. CDR1 MDHEN and CDR2 SYDVKM come from the germline V gene. Here the CDR3 DNA reads TGTGCCAGCAGTTTCGGACAGGCTGGAACCATGAACGAGCAGTACTTC. Translation gives CASSFGQAGTMNEQYF.